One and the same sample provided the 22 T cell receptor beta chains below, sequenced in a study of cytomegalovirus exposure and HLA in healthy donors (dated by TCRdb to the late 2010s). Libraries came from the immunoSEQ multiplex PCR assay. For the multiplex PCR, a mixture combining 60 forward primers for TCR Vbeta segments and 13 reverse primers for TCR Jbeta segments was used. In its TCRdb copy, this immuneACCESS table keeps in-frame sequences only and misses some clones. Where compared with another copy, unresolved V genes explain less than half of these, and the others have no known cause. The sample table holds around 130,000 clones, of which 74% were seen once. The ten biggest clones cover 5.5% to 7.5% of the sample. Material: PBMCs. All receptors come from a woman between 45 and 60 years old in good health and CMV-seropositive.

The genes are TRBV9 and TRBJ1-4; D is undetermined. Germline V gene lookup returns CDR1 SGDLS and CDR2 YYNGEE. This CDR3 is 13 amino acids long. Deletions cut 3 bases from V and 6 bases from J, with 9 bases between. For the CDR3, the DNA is TGTGCCAGCAGCGCTCGGTCCTATGAAAAACTGTTTTTT. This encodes CASSARSYEKLFF.

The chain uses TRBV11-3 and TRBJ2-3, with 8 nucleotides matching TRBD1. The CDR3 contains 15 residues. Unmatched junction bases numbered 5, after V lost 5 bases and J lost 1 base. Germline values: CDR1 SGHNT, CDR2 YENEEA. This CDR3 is CASSPGGAGTDTQYF. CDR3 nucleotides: TGTGCCAGCAGCCCAGGGGGCGCGGGCACAGATACGCAGTATTTT.

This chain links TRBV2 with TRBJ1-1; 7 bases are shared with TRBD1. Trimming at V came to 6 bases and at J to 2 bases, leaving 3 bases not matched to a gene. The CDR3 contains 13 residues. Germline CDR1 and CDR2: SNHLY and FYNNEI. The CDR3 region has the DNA TGTGCCAGCAGCGGACAGGTCAACACTGAAGCTTTCTTT. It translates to CASSGQVNTEAFF.

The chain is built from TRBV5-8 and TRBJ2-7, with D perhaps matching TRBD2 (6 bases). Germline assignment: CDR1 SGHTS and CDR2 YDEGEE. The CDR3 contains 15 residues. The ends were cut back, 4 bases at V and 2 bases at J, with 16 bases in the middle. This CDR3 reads CASSPQGGDAYEQYF. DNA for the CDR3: TGTGCCAGCAGCCCCCAAGGCGGGGACGCCTACGAGCAGTACTTC.

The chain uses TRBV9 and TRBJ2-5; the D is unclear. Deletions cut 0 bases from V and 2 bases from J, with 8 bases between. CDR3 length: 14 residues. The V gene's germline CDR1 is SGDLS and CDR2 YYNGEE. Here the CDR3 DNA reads TGTGCCAGCAGCGTAGGATTCACACAAGAGACCCAGTACTTC. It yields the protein CASSVGFTQETQYF.

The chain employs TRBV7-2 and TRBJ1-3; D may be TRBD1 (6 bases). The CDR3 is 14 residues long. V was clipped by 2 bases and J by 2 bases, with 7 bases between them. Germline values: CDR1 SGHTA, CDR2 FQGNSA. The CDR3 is CASSLPGAGNTIYF. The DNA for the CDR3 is TGTGCCAGCAGCTTACCAGGGGCTGGAAACACCATATATTTT.

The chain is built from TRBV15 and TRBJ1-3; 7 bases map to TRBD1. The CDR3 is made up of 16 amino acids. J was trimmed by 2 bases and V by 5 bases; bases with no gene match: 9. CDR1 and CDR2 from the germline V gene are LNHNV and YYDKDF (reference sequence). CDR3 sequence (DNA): TGTGCCACCAGCCGATGGACAGGTGTTACTGGAAACACCATATATTTT. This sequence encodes CATSRWTGVTGNTIYF.

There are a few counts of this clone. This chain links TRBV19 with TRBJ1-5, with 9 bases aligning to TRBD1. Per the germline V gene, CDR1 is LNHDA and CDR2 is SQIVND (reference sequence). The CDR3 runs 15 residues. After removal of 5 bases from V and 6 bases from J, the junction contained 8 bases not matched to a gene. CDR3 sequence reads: CASSAGTGRLQPQHF. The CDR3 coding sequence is TGTGCCAGTAGTGCCGGGACAGGGAGGCTTCAGCCCCAGCATTTT. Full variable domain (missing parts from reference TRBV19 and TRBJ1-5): DGGITQSPKYLFRKEGQNVTLSCEQNLNHDAMYWYRQDPGQGLRLIYYSQIVNDFQKGDIAEGYSVSREKKESFPLTVTSAQKNPTAFYLCASSAGTGRLQPQHFGDGTRLSIL.

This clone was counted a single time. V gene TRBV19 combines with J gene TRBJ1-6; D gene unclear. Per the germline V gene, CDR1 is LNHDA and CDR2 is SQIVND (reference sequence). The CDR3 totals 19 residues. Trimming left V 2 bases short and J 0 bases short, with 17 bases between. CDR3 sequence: CASSIRSTITSSYNSPLHF. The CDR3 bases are TGTGCCAGTAGTATAAGGTCGACAATCACGAGCTCCTATAATTCACCCCTCCACTTT.

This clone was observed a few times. DNA of the CDR3: TGTGCCAGCAGCCCGGACAGCCGTGAAGCTTTCTTT. Translated, it gives CASSPDSREAFF. The chain recombines TRBV2 with TRBJ1-1; D may be TRBD1 (6 bases). The CDR3 is 12 residues long. The V gene lost 6 bases and the J gene lost 7 bases, with 12 bases spanning the gap. Looked up from germline, CDR1 is SNHLY and CDR2 is FYNNEI.

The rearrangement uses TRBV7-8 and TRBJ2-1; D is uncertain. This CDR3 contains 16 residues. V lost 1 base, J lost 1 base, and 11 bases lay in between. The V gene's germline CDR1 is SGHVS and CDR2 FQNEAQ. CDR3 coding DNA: TGTGCCAGCAGCTTAGTATCCGCAGGTTCCTACAATGAGCAGTTCTTC. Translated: CASSLVSAGSYNEQFF.

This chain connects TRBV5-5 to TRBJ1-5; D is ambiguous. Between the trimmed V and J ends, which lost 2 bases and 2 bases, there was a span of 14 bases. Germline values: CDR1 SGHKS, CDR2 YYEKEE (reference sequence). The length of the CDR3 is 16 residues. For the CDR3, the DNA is TGTGCCAGCAGCTTAAAATGGAATAGCGGCAATCAGCCCCAGCATTTT. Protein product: CASSLKWNSGNQPQHF.

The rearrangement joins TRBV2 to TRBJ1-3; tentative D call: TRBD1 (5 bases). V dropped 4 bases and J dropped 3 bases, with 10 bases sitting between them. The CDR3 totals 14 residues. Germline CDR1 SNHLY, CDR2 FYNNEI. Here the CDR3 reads CASSVLGDGNTIYF. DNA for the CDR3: TGTGCCAGCAGTGTATTAGGGGATGGAAACACCATATATTTT.

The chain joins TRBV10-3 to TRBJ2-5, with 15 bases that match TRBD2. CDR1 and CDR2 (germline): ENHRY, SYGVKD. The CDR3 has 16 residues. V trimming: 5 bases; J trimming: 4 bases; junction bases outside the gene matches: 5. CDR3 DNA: TGTGCCATCAGTAAGGGACTAGCGGGGGGTTTAGAGACCCAGTACTTC. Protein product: CAISKGLAGGLETQYF.

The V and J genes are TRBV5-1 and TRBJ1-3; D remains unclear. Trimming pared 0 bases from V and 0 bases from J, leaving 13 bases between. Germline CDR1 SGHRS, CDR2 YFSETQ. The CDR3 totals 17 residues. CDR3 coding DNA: TGCGCCAGCAGCTTGGCCGCAGGCCGAAGCTCTGGAAACACCATATATTTT. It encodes CASSLAAGRSSGNTIYF.

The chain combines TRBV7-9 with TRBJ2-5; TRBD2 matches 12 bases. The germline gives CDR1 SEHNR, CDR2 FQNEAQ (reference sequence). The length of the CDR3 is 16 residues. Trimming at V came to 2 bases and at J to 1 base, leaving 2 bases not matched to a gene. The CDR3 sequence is CASSLTSGGPQETQYF. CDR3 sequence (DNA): TGTGCCAGCAGCTTAACTAGCGGGGGGCCCCAAGAGACCCAGTACTTC.

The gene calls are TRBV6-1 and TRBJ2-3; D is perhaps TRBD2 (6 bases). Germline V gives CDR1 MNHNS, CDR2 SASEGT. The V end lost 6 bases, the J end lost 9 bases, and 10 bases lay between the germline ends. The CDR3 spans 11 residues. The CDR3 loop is CASSNGLTQYF. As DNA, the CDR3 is TGTGCCAGCAGCAACGGACTAACGCAGTATTTT.

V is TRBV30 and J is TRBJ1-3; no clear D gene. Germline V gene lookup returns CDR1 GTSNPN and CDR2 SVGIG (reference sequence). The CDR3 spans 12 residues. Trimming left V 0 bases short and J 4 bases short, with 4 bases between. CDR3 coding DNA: TGTGCCTGGAGTGTCGGGGGAAACACCATATATTTT. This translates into CAWSVGGNTIYF.

The CDR3 DNA reads TGTGCCAGCTCACCACCACCCCGCGGGGTCTCTGGAAACACCATATATTTT. Protein product: CASSPPPRGVSGNTIYF. V is TRBV18 and J is TRBJ1-3; D is unresolved. The CDR3 contains 17 residues. CDR1 and CDR2 (germline): KGHSH, LQKENI. V shed 0 bases and J shed 0 bases, with 12 bases lying between them.

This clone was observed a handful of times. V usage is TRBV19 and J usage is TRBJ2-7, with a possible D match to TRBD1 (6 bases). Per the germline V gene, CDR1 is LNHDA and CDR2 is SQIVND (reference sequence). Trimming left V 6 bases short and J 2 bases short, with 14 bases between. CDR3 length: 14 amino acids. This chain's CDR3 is CASSLHDRPYEQYF. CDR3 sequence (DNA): TGTGCCAGTAGCCTTCACGACAGGCCCTACGAGCAGTACTTC.

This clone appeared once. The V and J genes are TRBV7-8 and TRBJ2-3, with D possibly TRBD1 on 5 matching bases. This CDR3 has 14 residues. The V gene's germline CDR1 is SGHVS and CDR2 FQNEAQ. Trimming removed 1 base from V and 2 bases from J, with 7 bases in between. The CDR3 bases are TGTGCCAGCAGCTTAGAGGGGATCACAGATACGCAGTATTTT. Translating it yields CASSLEGITDTQYF.

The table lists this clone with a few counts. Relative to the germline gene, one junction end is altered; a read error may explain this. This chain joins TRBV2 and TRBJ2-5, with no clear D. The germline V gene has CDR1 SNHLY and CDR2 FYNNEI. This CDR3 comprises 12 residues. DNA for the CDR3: TGTGCCAGCAGTGAAGCGGGCATATCCCCCGACTTC. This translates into CASSEAGISPDF.